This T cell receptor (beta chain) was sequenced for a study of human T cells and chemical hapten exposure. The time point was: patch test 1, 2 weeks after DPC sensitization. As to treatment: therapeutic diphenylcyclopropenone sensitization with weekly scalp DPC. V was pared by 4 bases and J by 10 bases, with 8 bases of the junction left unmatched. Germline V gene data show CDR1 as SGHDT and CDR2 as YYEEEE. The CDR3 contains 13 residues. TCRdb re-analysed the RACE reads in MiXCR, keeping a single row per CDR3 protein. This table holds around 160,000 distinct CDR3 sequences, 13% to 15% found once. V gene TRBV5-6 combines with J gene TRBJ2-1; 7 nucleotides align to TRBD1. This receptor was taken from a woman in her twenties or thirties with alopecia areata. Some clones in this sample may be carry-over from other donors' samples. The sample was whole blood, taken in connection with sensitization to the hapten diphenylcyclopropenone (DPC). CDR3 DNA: TGTGCCAGCAGCACCACAGGGGAGCGGGAGCAGTTCTTC. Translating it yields CASSTTGEREQFF. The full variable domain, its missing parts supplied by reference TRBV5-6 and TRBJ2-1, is DAGVTQSPTHLIKTRGQQVTLRCSPKSGHDTVSWYQQALGQGPQFIFQYYEEEERQRGNFPDRFSGHQFPNYSSELNVNALLLGDSALYLCASSTTGEREQFFGPGTRLTVL.